This paragraph reports one T cell receptor (beta chain). The CDR3 has 15 residues. The germline V gene encodes CDR1 ENHRY and CDR2 SYGVKD. Between the trimmed V and J ends, which lost 0 bases and 6 bases, there was a span of 12 bases. This specimen belongs to a study of blood T cell repertoires in COVID-19. Some clones are missing from TCRdb's copy, which holds only in-frame ones; the method was immunoSEQ multiplex PCR. The sample has 200,000 to 250,000 clones, roughly four fifths seen once. Sequencing input: peripheral blood. This TCR derives from a woman of 80 years or more with acute or convalescent COVID-19. The V and J genes are TRBV10-3 and TRBJ1-5; D ambiguous. CDR3 DNA sequence: TGTGCCATCAGTGAGTCTATCGGGGTCCCTCAGCCCCAGCATTTT. Translated: CAISESIGVPQPQHF.